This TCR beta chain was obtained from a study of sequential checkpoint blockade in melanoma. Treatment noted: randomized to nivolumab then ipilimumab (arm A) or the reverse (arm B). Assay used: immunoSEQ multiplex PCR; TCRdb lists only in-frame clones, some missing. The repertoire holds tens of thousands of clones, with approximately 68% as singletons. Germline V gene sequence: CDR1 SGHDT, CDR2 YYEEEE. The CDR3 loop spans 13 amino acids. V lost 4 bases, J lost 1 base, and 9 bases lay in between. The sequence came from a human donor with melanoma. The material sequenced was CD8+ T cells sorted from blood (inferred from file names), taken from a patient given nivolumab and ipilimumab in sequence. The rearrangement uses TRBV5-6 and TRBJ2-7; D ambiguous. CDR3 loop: CASSRPGSYEQYV. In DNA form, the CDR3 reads TGTGCCAGCAGCAGGCCCGGGTCCTACGAGCAGTACGTC.